Included here is one T cell receptor (beta chain) sequence, with context. Its matching antigen is unknown. Time point noted: cycle 4 day 1 (C4D1), after 6 weeks of nivolumab. Every single patient, without exception, relapsed after autologous stem cell transplantation, and brentuximab vedotin exposure varied. The study purified CD4+ T cells from thawed PBMCs using magnetic negative selection. Reported best responses ranged across complete response, partial response or progressive disease. Data came from immunoSEQ multiplex PCR; TCRdb stores just in-frame clones and leaves some out. The sample has 30,000 to 35,000 clones; around four fifths are singletons. Trimming removed 3 bases from V and 5 bases from J, with 16 bases in between. Germline V CDR1 and CDR2: SGHVS, FNYEAQ. The CDR3 is 15 amino acids. The data derive from a study of PD-1 blockade in classical Hodgkin lymphoma. Study observations and caveats: A significant rise in TCR diversity was seen by C4D1 for CD4+ cells but not for CD8+ cells. Lower baseline TCR diversity was reported for newly diagnosed patients than for healthy donors.

The chain is built from TRBV7-6 and TRBJ2-5, with D possibly being TRBD2 (7 bases). The sample was CD4+ T cells from blood, taken before the fourth cycle of nivolumab. This clonotype originated in a human donor with classical Hodgkin lymphoma. The CDR3 nucleotides read TGTGCCAGCAGCTTTTGGGGGGGCCTAATGGAGACCCAGTACTTC. Protein sequence: CASSFWGGLMETQYF.